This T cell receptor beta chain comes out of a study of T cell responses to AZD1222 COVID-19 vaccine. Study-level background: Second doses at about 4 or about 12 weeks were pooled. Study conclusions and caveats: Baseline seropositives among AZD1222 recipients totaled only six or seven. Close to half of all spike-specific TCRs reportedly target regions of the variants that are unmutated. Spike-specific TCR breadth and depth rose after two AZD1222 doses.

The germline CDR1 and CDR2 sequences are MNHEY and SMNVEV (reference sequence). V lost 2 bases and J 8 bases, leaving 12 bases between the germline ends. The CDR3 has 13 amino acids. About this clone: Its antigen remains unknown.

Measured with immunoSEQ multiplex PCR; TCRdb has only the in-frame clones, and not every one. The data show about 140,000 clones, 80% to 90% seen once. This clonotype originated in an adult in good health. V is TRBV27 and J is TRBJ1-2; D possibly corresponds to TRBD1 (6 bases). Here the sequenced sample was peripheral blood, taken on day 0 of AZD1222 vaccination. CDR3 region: CASSLTGAEGYTF. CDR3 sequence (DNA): TGTGCCAGCAGTTTAACGGGGGCTGAGGGCTACACCTTC.